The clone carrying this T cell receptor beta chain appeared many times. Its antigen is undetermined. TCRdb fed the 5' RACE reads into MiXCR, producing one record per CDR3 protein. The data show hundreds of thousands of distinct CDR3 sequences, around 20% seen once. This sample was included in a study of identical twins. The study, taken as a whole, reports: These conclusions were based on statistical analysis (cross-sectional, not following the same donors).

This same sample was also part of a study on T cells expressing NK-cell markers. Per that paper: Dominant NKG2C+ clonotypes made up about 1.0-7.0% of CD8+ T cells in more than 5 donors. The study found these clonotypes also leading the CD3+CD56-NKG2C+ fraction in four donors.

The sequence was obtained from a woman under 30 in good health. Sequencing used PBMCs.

The CDR3 nucleotides are TGCAGTGCTATCCGTAGCAATCAGCCCCAGCATTTT. Its protein is CSAIRSNQPQHF. The chain employs TRBV20-1 and TRBJ1-5; the D is unclear. The germline V and J ends were trimmed by 4 bases and 0 bases, with 4 bases remaining between them. CDR1 DFQATT and CDR2 SNEGSKA come from the germline V gene (reference sequence). This CDR3 contains 12 residues.